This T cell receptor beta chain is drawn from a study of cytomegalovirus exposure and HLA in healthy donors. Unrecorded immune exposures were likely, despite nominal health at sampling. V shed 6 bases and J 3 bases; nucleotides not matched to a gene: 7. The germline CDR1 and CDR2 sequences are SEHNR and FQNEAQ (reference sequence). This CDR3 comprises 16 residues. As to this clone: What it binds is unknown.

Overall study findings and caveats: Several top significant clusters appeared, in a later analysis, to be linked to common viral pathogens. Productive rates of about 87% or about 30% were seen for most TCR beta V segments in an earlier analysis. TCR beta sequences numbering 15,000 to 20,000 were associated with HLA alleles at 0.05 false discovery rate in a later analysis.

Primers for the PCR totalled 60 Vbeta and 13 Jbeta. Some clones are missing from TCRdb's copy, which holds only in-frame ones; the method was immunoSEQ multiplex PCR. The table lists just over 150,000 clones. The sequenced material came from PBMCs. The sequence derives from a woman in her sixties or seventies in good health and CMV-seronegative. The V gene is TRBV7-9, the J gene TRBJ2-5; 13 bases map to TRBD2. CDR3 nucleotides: TGTGCCAGCAGTTATACCGGACTAGCGGGAGAAGAGACCCAGTACTTC. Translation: CASSYTGLAGEETQYF.